This TCR beta chain was identified during a study of T cell repertoires in aging, cancer and after chemotherapy. Study-level information: Donors were grouped into six age bands spanning 30 or younger through 70 or older. Patients with chronic lymphocytic leukemia were sampled before and after fludarabine- or bendamustine-based chemotherapy. The study's findings and limits: Median generation probability rose over the chemotherapy interval in each cancer cohort, suggesting rebound thymic output.

This clonotype was seen a few times. Its target is unknown. Amplification of TCR beta used genomic DNA extracted from peripheral blood. TRB rearrangements spanning V, D and J were amplified using mixed TRB-A/B primers. TCRdb reanalysed the multiplex PCR reads using MiXCR and keeps one entry per CDR3 protein. The sample contains 1,200 to 1,500 distinct CDR3 sequences, 60% of which appear only once. V shed 0 bases, J shed 5 bases, and the junction held 12 bases outside the gene matches. CDR1 MNHEY and CDR2 SVGAGI come from the germline V gene. This CDR3 has 17 amino acids. The origin of this receptor is a human donor with a blood cancer. Sample: blood. The rearrangement uses TRBV6-5 and TRBJ1-2; 7 bases are a match to TRBD1. The CDR3 DNA reads as TGTGCCAGCAGTTACTCGATAGGGAAGACAGGGCATTATGGCTACACCTTC. Its translation: CASSYSIGKTGHYGYTF.